These 6 T cell receptor beta chains were all obtained from the same sample, sequenced in a study of blood T cells in healthy people across ages. A second PCR of 7 to 11 cycles used a sample-barcoded 5' primer and a J-beta primer mix. TCRdb used MiXCR to reprocess the 5' RACE reads, holding one entry per CDR3 protein. This table holds about 1.4 million distinct CDR3 sequences, around 59% found once. What was sequenced was blood. These receptors were obtained from a man aged 18 to 30 in good health.

This clonotype came up a few times. The chain carries TRBV28 and TRBJ2-1; 7 nucleotides line up with TRBD2. V was clipped by 3 bases and J by 4 bases; unmatched bases: 15. The CDR3 sequence is 18 residues long. Germline CDR1 and CDR2: MDHEN and SYDVKM. As DNA, the CDR3 is TGTGCCAGCAGTTTTAGTCCGTTTCAGCGGGGCCTATACAATGAGCAGTTCTTC. Protein product: CASSFSPFQRGLYNEQFF. The full variable domain, rest sourced from reference TRBV28 and TRBJ2-1, is DVKVTQSSRYLVKRTGEKVFLECVQDMDHENMFWYRQDPGLGLRLIYFSYDVKMKEKGDIPEGYSVSREKKERFSLILESASTNQTSMYLCASSFSPFQRGLYNEQFFGPGTRLTVL.

The chain is built from TRBV4-2 and TRBJ2-6; maybe TRBD2 (5 bases). Germline loops: CDR1 LGHNA, CDR2 YNFKEQ. The CDR3 has 10 amino acids. Between the trimmed V and J ends, which lost 5 bases and 15 bases, there was a span of 8 bases. The CDR3 DNA follows: TGTGCCAGCAGCGGGGAGAGCCTGACTTTC. It specifies CASSGESLTF.

This clonotype showed up just once. It may be a read error: a sequence one base away is much more abundant. This sequence joins TRBV2 and TRBJ2-5; D gene uncertain. This CDR3 contains 14 residues. Per the germline V gene, CDR1 is SNHLY and CDR2 is FYNNEI. The CDR3 nucleotides read TGTGCCAGCAATGAACCCCTTAGAAAAGAGACCCAGTACTTC. The encoded protein is CASNEPLRKETQYF.

J is TRBJ1-2 and V is TRBV5-1; weak D call: TRBD1 (5 bases). The CDR3 runs to 14 residues. In germline, CDR1 is SGHRS, CDR2 YFSETQ. With 0 bases removed from V and 6 bases from J, the gap between germline ends came to 12 bases. For the CDR3, the DNA is TGCGCCAGCAGCTTGGTGGGGGATGGCGATGGCTACACCTTC. Translation: CASSLVGDGDGYTF.

The CDR3 spells CASSFPGTPSTDTQYF. In nucleotides, the CDR3 is TGTGCCAGCAGCTTTCCCGGGACTCCTAGCACAGATACGCAGTATTTT. The chain links TRBV7-9 to TRBJ2-3; D might be TRBD2 (6 bases). Germline CDR1 and CDR2: SEHNR and FQNEAQ (reference sequence). The CDR3 sequence is 16 residues long. Trimming shortened V by 3 bases and J by 0 bases, and 13 bases separated the two germline ends.

This sequence joins TRBV4-3 and TRBJ2-1, with 9 bases aligning to TRBD2. V lost 4 bases to trimming and J lost 4 bases; unmatched junction nucleotides: 11. Germline V CDR1 and CDR2: LGHNA, YSLEER. The CDR3 is 17 amino acids. The CDR3 protein is CASSRIQGLASYNEQFF. The CDR3 nucleotides read TGCGCCAGCAGCCGTATACAGGGACTAGCTTCATACAATGAGCAGTTCTTC.